This T cell receptor (beta chain) was sequenced in a study of blood T cell repertoires in COVID-19. The table lists this clone with a count of one. TCRdb's copy holds only in-frame clones and misses some; the assay was immunoSEQ multiplex PCR. This sample has approximately 250,000 clones; 80% to 90% occur once, and the top ten carry around 3.2%. V dropped 6 bases and J dropped 7; count of bases not matched to a gene: 9. Looked up from germline, CDR1 is MDHEN and CDR2 is SYDVKM. This CDR3 contains 15 residues. V usage is TRBV28 and J usage is TRBJ1-2; 12 bases map to TRBD1. Sequencing was done on a sample of PBMCs or T cells enriched from blood (not recorded which). The receptor was derived from a woman aged 35 to 49 who had been exposed to COVID-19. The CDR3 is CASRPPGQGARGYTF. The CDR3, as DNA: TGTGCCAGCAGACCGCCGGGACAGGGGGCGCGTGGCTACACCTTC.